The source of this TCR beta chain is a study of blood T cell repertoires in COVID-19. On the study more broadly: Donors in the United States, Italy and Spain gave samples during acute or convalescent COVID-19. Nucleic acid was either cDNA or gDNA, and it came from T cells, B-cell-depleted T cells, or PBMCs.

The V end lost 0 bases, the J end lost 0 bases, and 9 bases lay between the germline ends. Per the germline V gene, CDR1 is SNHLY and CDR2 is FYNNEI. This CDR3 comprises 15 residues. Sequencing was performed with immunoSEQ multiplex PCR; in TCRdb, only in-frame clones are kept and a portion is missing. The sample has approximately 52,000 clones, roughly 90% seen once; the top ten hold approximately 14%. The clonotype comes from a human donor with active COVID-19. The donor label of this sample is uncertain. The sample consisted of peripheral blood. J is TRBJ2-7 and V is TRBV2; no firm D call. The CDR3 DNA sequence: TGTGCCAGCAGTGAAGCCGTCACAACCTCCTACGAGCAGTACGTC. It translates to CASSEAVTTSYEQYV.